This entry describes one TCR beta chain. These data belong to a study of shared T cell receptors in the human thymus. TCRdb's copy holds only in-frame clones and misses some; the assay was immunoSEQ multiplex PCR. The sample lists some 700,000 clones, approximately 85% occurring once. Per germline, CDR1 SGHTS and CDR2 YDEGEE. V lost 1 base to trimming and J lost 2 bases; unmatched junction nucleotides: 11. The CDR3 totals 17 residues. These data are also associated with another study on human thymus T cells. That report adds: Corrective cardiac operations yielded the resected thymus tissue. Repertoires sampled from thymus and blood appeared biased in V and J gene usage. There were highly overlapping thymic repertoires among unrelated individuals, as related research reported.

V usage is TRBV5-8 and J usage is TRBJ2-5, with 7 bases aligning to TRBD2. The source material was thymocytes. This TCR was sampled from a girl in the first two years of life with a congenital heart defect. The CDR3: CASSLLYRRGVQETQYF. The CDR3 bases are TGTGCCAGCAGCTTGCTATACCGACGGGGGGTGCAAGAGACCCAGTACTTC.